A single sample gave rise to the 12 T cell receptor beta chains below, sequenced in a study. TCRdb re-derived calls from the RT-PCR reads in MiXCR, one entry per CDR3 protein. The sample consists of about 680,000 distinct CDR3 sequences, approximately 15% of them appearing once. Sequenced input: memory CD4+ T cells from blood. Receptors were obtained from a female donor in good health, serving as a healthy control.

This clonotype has just a few counts. V usage is TRBV7-8 and J usage is TRBJ1-1, with unresolved D. V shed 1 base and J shed 2 bases, with 11 bases lying between them. Germline V gene data show CDR1 as SGHVS and CDR2 as FQNEAQ. This CDR3 comprises 15 residues. CDR3 region: CASSLGLIDNTEAFF. The DNA for the CDR3 is TGTGCCAGCAGCTTAGGATTGATAGACAACACTGAAGCTTTCTTT.

The table lists this clonotype with a few counts. The CDR3 region has the DNA TGTGCCAGCAGACTACAGTGGGGTGGGGATCAGCCCCAGCATTTT. It codes for CASRLQWGGDQPQHF. This chain connects TRBV6-5 to TRBJ1-5; no clear D gene. V lost 6 bases to trimming and J lost 5 bases, with 17 bases between them. Germline V CDR1 and CDR2: MNHEY, SVGAGI. The CDR3 sequence is 15 residues long.

This clonotype was found a few times. The chain joins TRBV6-7 to TRBJ1-3; D is unclear. TRBV6-7 is given ORF status, its function remaining uncertain. The length of the CDR3 is 17 residues. The germline V and J ends were trimmed by 2 bases and 0 bases, with 14 bases remaining between them. CDR3 protein: CASSYGSNAFSGNTIYF. CDR3 nucleotides: TGTGCCAGCAGTTACGGGTCCAATGCCTTCTCTGGAAACACCATATATTTT.

This chain uses TRBV28 with TRBJ1-1; no definite D call. Germline CDR1 reads MDHEN; CDR2 reads SYDVKM. The CDR3 is 14 residues long. The V gene lost 1 base and the J gene lost 4 bases, with 10 bases spanning the gap. CDR3 nucleotide sequence: TGTGCCAGCAGTTTATCATTACATCCCACTGAAGCTTTCTTT. Amino acids: CASSLSLHPTEAFF.

This clonotype occurred a few times. The rearrangement links TRBV5-4 to TRBJ2-2, with a tentative D call TRBD1 (5 bases). The CDR3 has 15 amino acids. Germline CDR1 SGHNT, CDR2 YYREEE (reference sequence). V lost 3 bases and J lost 2, with 11 bases in between. This chain's CDR3 is CASSSMTDNTGELFF. CDR3 in DNA: TGTGCCAGCAGCTCGATGACAGACAACACCGGGGAGCTGTTTTTT.

This clonotype showed up many times. The chain combines TRBV6-5 with TRBJ2-2; D unclear. Germline CDR1 and CDR2: MNHEY and SVGAGI. Trimming removed 6 bases from V and 3 bases from J, with 5 bases in between. This CDR3 has 12 amino acids. The CDR3 spells CASREYTGELFF. Here the CDR3 DNA reads TGTGCCAGCAGGGAGTACACCGGGGAGCTGTTTTTT.

The chain carries TRBV3-1 and TRBJ2-3; D remains unclear. This CDR3 spans 13 amino acids. Trimming stripped 5 bases from V and 4 bases from J, with 10 bases between. Germline V gene sequence: CDR1 LGHDT, CDR2 YNNKEL (reference sequence). The CDR3 DNA sequence: TGTGCCAGCAGCAGACGGTCGGCAGATACGCAGTATTTT. Protein: CASSRRSADTQYF.

This clonotype appeared many times. The chain joins TRBV5-6 to TRBJ1-1, with 9 bases that match TRBD1. Trimming removed 3 bases from V and 5 bases from J; junction bases left unmatched: 5. The CDR3 is 14 residues long. Germline assignment: CDR1 SGHDT and CDR2 YYEEEE. The CDR3 nucleotides are TGTGCCAGCAGCTGGGGACAGGGCTGGACTGAAGCTTTCTTT. It specifies CASSWGQGWTEAFF.

Worth noting for this clonotype: Just one base apart from a much larger clone, this may be a read error. The chain is built from TRBV10-3 and TRBJ2-5; the match to TRBD1 covers 8 bases. Trimming at V came to 5 bases and at J to 6 bases, leaving 8 bases not matched to a gene. The germline V gene encodes CDR1 ENHRY and CDR2 SYGVKD. CDR3 length equals 14 residues. The CDR3: CAISYPGGAKTQYF. The CDR3, as DNA: TGTGCCATCAGTTATCCAGGGGGCGCCAAGACCCAGTACTTC.

This clonotype was seen more than once but under ten times. V is TRBV24-1 and J is TRBJ1-2; D perhaps matches TRBD1 (5 bases). V was shortened by 4 bases and J by 5 bases, with 19 bases between the two germline ends. The CDR3 totals 16 residues. Germline CDR1 is KGHDR and CDR2 is SFDVKD. CDR3 loop: CATSDPSRDRGYGYTF. CDR3 nucleotide sequence: TGTGCCACCAGTGACCCCTCAAGGGACCGAGGATATGGCTACACCTTC.

At least ten counts were recorded for this clonotype. The chain recombines TRBV29-1 with TRBJ2-1, with D maybe TRBD2 (5 bases). Germline values: CDR1 SQVTM, CDR2 ANQGSEA. This CDR3 region has 16 residues. The V end lost 8 bases, the J end lost 8 bases, and 28 bases lay between the germline ends. The CDR3 nucleotides read TGCAGCTCGGCCGGGAATAAGGCCCGGGCATCTCATGAGCAGTTCTTC. Translating gives CSSAGNKARASHEQFF.

This clonotype was recorded a few times. The genes are TRBV27 and TRBJ2-5, with 15 bases fitting TRBD2. J gave up 2 bases and V 4 bases, and 2 bases lay outside the gene matches. The length of the CDR3 is 16 residues. Germline-derived CDR1 and CDR2 are MNHEY and SMNVEV (reference sequence). CDR3 protein: CASSYGLAGGQETQYF. For the CDR3, the DNA is TGTGCCAGCAGTTACGGACTAGCGGGAGGGCAAGAGACCCAGTACTTC.